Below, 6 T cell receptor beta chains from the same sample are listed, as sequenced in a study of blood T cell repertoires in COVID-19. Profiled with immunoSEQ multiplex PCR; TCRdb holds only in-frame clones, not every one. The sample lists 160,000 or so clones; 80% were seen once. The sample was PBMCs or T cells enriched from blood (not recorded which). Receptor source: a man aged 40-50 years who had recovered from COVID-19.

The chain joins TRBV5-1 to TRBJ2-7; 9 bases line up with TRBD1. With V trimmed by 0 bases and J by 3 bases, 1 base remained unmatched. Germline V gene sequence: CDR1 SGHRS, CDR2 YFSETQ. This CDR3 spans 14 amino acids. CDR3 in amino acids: CASSLDRGRYEQYV. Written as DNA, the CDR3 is TGCGCCAGCAGCTTGGACAGGGGGCGCTACGAGCAGTACGTC.

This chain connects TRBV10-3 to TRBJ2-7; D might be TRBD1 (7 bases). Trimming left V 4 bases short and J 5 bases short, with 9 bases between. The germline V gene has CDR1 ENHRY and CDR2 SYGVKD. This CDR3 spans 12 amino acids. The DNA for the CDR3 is TGTGCCATCAGTGCCAGGGGGGACGAGCAGTACGTC. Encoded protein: CAISARGDEQYV.

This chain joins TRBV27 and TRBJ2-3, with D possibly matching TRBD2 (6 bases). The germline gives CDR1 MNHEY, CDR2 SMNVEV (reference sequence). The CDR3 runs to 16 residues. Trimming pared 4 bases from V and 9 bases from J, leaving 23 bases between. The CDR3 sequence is CASSSRESFHRYTQYF. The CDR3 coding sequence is TGTGCCAGCAGTTCCCGGGAGAGCTTCCACAGATACACGCAGTATTTT.

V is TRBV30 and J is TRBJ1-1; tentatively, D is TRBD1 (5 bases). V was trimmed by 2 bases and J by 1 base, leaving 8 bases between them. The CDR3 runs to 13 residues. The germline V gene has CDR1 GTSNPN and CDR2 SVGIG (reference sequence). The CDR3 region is CAWSRQQNTEAFF. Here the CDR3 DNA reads TGTGCCTGGAGTAGACAGCAGAACACTGAAGCTTTCTTT.

This chain's CDR3 is CASTAERGRQFF. In DNA form, the CDR3 reads TGTGCCAGCACTGCAGAGCGGGGCCGGCAGTTCTTC. This chain connects TRBV2 to TRBJ2-1; 7 bases fit TRBD2. The CDR3 loop spans 12 amino acids. After removal of 7 bases from V and 12 bases from J, the junction contained 9 bases not matched to a gene. CDR1 and CDR2 (germline): SNHLY, FYNNEI.

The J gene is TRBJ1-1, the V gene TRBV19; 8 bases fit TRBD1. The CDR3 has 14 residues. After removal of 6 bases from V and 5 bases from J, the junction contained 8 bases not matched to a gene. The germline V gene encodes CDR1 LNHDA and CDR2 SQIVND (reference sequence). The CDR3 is CASSRQGAMTEAFF. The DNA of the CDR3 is TGTGCCAGTAGCCGTCAGGGGGCCATGACTGAAGCTTTCTTT.